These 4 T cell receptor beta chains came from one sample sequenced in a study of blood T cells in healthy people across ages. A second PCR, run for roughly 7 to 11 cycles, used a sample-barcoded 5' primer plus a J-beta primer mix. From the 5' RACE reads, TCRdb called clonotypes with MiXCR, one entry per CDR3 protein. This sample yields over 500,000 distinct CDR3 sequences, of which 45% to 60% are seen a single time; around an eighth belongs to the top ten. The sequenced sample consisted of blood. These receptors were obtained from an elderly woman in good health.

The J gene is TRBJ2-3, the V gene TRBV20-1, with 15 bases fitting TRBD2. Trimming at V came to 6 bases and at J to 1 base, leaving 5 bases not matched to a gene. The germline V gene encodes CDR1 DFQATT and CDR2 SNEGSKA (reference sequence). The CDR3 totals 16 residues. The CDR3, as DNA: TGCAGTGCCCGGACTAGCGGGAGGGGCGGCACAGATACGCAGTATTTT. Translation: CSARTSGRGGTDTQYF.

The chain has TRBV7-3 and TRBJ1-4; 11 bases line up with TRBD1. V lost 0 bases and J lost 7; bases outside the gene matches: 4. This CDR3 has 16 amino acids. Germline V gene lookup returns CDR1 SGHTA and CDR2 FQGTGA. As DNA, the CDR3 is TGTGCCAGCAGCTTAACGGGGACAGGGGGAGCTGAAAAACTGTTTTTT. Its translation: CASSLTGTGGAEKLFF.

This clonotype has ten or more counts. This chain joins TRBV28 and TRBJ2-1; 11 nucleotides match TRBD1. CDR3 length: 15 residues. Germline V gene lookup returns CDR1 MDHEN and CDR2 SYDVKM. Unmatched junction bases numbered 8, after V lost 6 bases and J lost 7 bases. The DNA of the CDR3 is TGTGCCAGCAGCTCCACGGGACAGGGGGTTAATGAGCAGTTCTTC. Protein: CASSSTGQGVNEQFF.

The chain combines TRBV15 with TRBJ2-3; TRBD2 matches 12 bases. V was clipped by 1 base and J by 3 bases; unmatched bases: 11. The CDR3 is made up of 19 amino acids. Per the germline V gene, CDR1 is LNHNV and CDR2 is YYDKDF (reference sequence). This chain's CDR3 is CATSRAGTSGRRWTDTQYF. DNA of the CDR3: TGTGCCACCAGCAGAGCAGGAACTAGCGGGAGGCGATGGACAGATACGCAGTATTTT.